A selection of T cell receptor beta chains follows, all from one sample in a study of CD8+ T cells in alopecia areata. The repertoire was sequenced with immunoSEQ multiplex PCR; TCRdb's copy has only in-frame clones and lacks some. The sample lists 150,000 or so clones; approximately 50% were seen once. The sample consisted of CD4+ T cells sorted from blood. The receptors shown here come from a human donor with alopecia areata. Each CDR3 is given with its conserved first and last residue. The D gene is left open where the match is weak. A row's size may be missing; if present it is once, few, many or a size class.

V gene: TRBV9
clone size: -
J gene: TRBJ2-1
D gene: -
CDR3 DNA: TGTGCCAGCAGCGTAGCTACGGGCCCGAGCTCCTACAATGAGCAGTTCTTC
CDR3 protein: CASSVATGPSSYNEQFF

V gene: TRBV23-1
clone size: -
J gene: TRBJ2-2
D gene: -
CDR3 DNA: TGCGCCAGCGCACCTCCCGGGACGAAAGCACACGGGGAGCTGTTTTTT
CDR3 protein: CASAPPGTKAHGELFF

V gene: TRBV5-1
clone size: few
J gene: TRBJ2-6
D gene: -
CDR3 DNA: TGCGCCAGCAGCTTGATTGGTGAAACTGGGGCCAACGTCCTGACTTTC
CDR3 protein: CASSLIGETGANVLTF

V gene: TRBV7-9
clone size: -
J gene: TRBJ2-5
D gene: -
CDR3 DNA: TGTGCCAGCAGCACCAGGGCCCGAGAGACCCAGTACTTC
CDR3 protein: CASSTRARETQYF

V gene: TRBV19
clone size: few
J gene: TRBJ2-2
D gene: TRBD1
CDR3 DNA: TGTGCCAGTAGCCCCAACGACAGGGTAGTCACCGGGGAGCTGTTTTTT
CDR3 protein: CASSPNDRVVTGELFF

V gene: TRBV7-9
clone size: -
J gene: TRBJ2-3
D gene: -
CDR3 DNA: TGTGCCAGCAGCTCCTCGGGACTCCCATTATCGCAGTATTTT
CDR3 protein: CASSSSGLPLSQYF

V gene: TRBV7-9
clone size: once
J gene: TRBJ2-1
D gene: -
CDR3 DNA: TGTGCCAGCAGCAAGGCGACAGACTACAATGAGCAGTTCTTC
CDR3 protein: CASSKATDYNEQFF

V gene: TRBV5-1
clone size: once
J gene: TRBJ2-7
D gene: TRBD1
CDR3 DNA: TGCGCCAGCAGCTTGTCACTCAGGGGGAAATACGAGCAGTACTTC
CDR3 protein: CASSLSLRGKYEQYF

V gene: TRBV5-1
clone size: few
J gene: TRBJ2-3
D gene: -
CDR3 DNA: TGCGCCAGCGGGAAGGGGGGAGTCTATTTGGATACGCAGTATTTT
CDR3 protein: CASGKGGVYLDTQYF

V gene: TRBV19
clone size: -
J gene: TRBJ2-3
D gene: TRBD1
CDR3 DNA: TGTGCCAGTGGGACGAGGACAGGGTTGGCAGATACGCAGTATTTT
CDR3 protein: CASGTRTGLADTQYF

V gene: TRBV6-5
clone size: -
J gene: TRBJ1-1
D gene: -
CDR3 DNA: TGTGCCAGCAGTTACTGGGGGAACACTGAAGCTTTCTTT
CDR3 protein: CASSYWGNTEAFF

V gene: TRBV29-1
clone size: few
J gene: TRBJ2-3
D gene: -
CDR3 DNA: TGCAGCTTCCGCCCCGCAGGGGTGACAGATACGCAGTATTTT
CDR3 protein: CSFRPAGVTDTQYF